The T cell receptor (beta chain) described here comes from a study of T-cell reconstitution after alpha-beta-depleted transplantation in children. Notes on the study in general: At one year after transplant, newly produced T cells mostly accounted for T-cell counts and diversity. Expanded graft clones numbering several hundred reportedly gave rise to alpha-beta T cells about two months after transplant. Recipient T cells and thymic progenitors that survived were the source of the high TCRbeta diversity seen at day 60 in some patients.

It was with unique molecular identifiers that the TCRbeta library was prepared. TCRdb called the PCR reads again in MiXCR, with one record for every CDR3 protein. This table has under 850,000 distinct CDR3 sequences, 10% to 15% appearing once. The CDR3 totals 15 residues. Per germline, CDR1 SGHVS and CDR2 FNYEAQ. V shed 5 bases and J shed 4 bases, with 14 bases lying between them. As regards this clonotype: Its target is unknown.

This sequence was found in a girl aged 2-9 years with congenital amegakaryocytic thrombocytopenia, due to receive a stem cell transplant. This chain uses TRBV7-6 with TRBJ2-2, with D perhaps matching TRBD2 (5 bases). The sample consisted of PBMCs, taken before TCRalphabeta/CD19-depleted stem cell transplant. The CDR3 nucleotides read TGTGCCAGCAGCCCCGACTACACTCGCACCGGGGAGCTGTTTTTT. This sequence encodes CASSPDYTRTGELFF.